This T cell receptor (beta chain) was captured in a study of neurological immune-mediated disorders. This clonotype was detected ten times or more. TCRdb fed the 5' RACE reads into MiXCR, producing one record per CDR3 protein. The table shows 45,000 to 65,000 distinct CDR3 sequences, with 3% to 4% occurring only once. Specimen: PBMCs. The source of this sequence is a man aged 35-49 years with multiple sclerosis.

CDR3 sequence: CASSPGVNTEAFF. The DNA for the CDR3 is TGCGCCAGCAGCCCCGGGGTGAACACTGAAGCTTTCTTT. The V call is TRBV5-1, the J call TRBJ1-1; D unclear. CDR3 length: 13 amino acids. Trimming removed 4 bases from V and 0 bases from J, with 7 bases in between. The V gene's germline CDR1 is SGHRS and CDR2 YFSETQ.